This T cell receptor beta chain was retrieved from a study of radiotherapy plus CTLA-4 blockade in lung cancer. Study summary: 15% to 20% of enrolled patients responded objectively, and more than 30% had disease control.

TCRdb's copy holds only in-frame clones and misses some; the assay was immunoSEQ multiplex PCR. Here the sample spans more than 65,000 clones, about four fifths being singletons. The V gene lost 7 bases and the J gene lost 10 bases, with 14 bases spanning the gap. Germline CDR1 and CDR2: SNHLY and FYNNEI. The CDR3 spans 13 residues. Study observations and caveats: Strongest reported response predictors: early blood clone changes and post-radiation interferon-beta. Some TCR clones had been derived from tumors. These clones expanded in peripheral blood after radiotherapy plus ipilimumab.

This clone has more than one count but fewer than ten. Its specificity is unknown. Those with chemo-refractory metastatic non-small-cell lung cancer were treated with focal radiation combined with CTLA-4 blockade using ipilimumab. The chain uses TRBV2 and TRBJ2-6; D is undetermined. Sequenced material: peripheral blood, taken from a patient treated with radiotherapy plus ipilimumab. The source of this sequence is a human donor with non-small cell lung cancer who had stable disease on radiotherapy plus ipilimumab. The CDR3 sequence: CASTSPTPNVLTF. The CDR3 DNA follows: TGTGCCAGCACGAGCCCGACCCCTAACGTCCTGACTTTC.